Described below is a single T cell receptor beta chain sequence and its context. TCRdb passed the RT-PCR reads through MiXCR, listing each CDR3 protein once. The sample yields approximately 720,000 distinct CDR3 sequences, more than 13% seen once. This clonotype was obtained from a female donor in good health, serving as a healthy control. The material sequenced was memory CD4+ T cells from blood.

The CDR3 reads CASSLGTGEGETQYF. CDR3 coding DNA: TGCGCCAGCAGCTTGGGCACAGGGGAGGGAGAGACCCAGTACTTC. The rearrangement joins TRBV5-1 to TRBJ2-5; D possibly uses TRBD1 or TRBD2 (7 bases each). Trimming pared 0 bases from V and 4 bases from J, leaving 13 bases between. The CDR3 length is 15 residues. Germline V gene data show CDR1 as SGHRS and CDR2 as YFSETQ.